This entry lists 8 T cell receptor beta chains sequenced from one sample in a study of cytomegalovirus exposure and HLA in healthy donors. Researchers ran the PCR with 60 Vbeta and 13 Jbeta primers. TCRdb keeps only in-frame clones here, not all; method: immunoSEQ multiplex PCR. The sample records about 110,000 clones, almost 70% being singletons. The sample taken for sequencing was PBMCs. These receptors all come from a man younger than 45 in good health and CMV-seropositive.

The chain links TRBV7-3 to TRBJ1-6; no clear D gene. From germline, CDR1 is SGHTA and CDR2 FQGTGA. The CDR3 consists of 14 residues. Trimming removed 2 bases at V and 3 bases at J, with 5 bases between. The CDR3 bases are TGTGCCAGCAGCTTAGGCAGCTATAATTCACCCCTCCACTTT. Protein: CASSLGSYNSPLHF. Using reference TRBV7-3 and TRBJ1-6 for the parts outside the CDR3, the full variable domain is GAGVSQTPSNKVTEKGKYVELRCDPISGHTALYWYRQSLGQGPEFLIYFQGTGAADDSGLPNDRFFAVRPEGSVSTLKIQRTERGDSAVYLCASSLGSYNSPLHFGNGTRLTVT.

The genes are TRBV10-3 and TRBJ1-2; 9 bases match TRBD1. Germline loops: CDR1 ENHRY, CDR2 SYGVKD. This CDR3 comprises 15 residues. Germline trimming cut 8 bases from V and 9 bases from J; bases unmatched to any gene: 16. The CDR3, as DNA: TGTGCCATCGCCCAAGACTTAACAGGGGGCAAAAGCTACACCTTC. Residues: CAIAQDLTGGKSYTF.

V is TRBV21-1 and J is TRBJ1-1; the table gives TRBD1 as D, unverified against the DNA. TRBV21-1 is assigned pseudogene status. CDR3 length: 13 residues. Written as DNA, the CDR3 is TGTGCCAGCCTGACACCGGCAAACACTGAAGCTTTCTTT. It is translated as CASLTPANTEAFF.

CDR3 residues: CASSSAGGRVPGANVLTF. The CDR3 DNA follows: TGTGCCAGCAGCTCCGCCGGGGGGCGAGTTCCTGGGGCCAACGTCCTGACTTTC. The V gene is TRBV9, the J gene TRBJ2-6, with D perhaps TRBD2 (7 bases). The CDR3 extends over 18 amino acids. V lost 4 bases to trimming and J lost 2 bases, with 19 bases between them. Germline loops: CDR1 SGDLS, CDR2 YYNGEE.

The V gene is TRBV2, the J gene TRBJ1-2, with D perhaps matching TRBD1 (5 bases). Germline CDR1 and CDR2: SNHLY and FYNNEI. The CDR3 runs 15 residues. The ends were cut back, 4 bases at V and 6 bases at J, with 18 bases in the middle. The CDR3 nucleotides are TGTGCCAGCAGTGCCGTTCAGGGTGGGTCTCATGGCTACACCTTC. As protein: CASSAVQGGSHGYTF. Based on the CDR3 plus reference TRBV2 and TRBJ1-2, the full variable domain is EPEVTQTPSHQVTQMGQEVILRCVPISNHLYFYWYRQILGQKVEFLVSFYNNEISEKSEIFDDQFSVERPDGSNFTLKIRSTKLEDSAMYFCASSAVQGGSHGYTFGSGTRLTVV.

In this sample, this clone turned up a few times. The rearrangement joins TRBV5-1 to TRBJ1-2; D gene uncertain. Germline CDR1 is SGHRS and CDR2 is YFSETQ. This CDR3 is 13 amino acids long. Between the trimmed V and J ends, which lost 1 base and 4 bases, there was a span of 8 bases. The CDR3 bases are TGCGCCAGCAGCTTGAACAATGGCTATGGCTACACCTTC. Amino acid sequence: CASSLNNGYGYTF.

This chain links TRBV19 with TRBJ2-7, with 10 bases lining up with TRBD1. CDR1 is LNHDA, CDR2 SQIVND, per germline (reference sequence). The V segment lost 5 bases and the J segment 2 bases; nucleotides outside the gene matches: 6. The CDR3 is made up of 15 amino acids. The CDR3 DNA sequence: TGTGCCAGTAGTTTAGGGACAGGGGCCCCCTACGAGCAGTACTTC. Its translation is CASSLGTGAPYEQYF.

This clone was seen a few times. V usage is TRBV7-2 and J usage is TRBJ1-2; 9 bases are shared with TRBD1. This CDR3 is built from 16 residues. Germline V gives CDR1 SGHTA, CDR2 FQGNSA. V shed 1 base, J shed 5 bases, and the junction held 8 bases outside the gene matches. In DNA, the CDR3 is TGTGCCAGCAGCTTAGGAAACACACAGGGGGCGTATGGCTACACCTTC. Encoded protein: CASSLGNTQGAYGYTF. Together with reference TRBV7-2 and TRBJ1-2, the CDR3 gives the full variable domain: GAGVSQSPSNKVTEKGKDVELRCDPISGHTALYWYRQSLGQGLEFLIYFQGNSAPDKSGLPSDRFSAERTGGSVSTLTIQRTQQEDSAVYLCASSLGNTQGAYGYTFGSGTRLTVV.